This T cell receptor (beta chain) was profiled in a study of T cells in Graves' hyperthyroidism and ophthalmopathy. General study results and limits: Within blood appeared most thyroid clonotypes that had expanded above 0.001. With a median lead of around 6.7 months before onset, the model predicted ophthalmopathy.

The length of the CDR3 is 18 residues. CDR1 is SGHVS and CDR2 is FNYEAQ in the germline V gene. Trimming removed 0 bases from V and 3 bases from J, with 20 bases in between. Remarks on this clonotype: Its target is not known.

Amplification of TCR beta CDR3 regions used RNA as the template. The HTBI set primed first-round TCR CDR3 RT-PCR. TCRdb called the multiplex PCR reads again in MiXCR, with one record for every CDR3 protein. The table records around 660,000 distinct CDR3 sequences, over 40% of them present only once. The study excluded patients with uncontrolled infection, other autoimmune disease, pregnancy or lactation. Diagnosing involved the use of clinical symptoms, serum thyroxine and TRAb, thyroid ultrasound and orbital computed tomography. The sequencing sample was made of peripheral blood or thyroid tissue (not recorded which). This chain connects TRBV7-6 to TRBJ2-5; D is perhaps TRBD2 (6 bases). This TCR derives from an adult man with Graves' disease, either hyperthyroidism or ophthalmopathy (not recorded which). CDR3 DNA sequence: TGTGCCAGCAGCTTAGCCACCTTTGGTTTGGGAGGTGAAGAGACCCAGTACTTC. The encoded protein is CASSLATFGLGGEETQYF.